These T cell receptor beta chains were read from a single sample in a study of T-cell reconstitution after alpha-beta-depleted transplantation in children. TCRdb re-analysed the PCR reads in MiXCR, keeping a single row per CDR3 protein. Altogether some 490,000 distinct CDR3 sequences are present, approximately 13% being singletons, with the ten largest covering under 7%. The sequencing used PBMCs from the stem cell graft donor, collected from the stem cell graft. The receptors derive from a human donor who donated a stem cell graft to a child with combined immunodeficiency. Both conserved end residues are part of each CDR3. D genes are given only for firm matches. Size is stated for part of the rows, as once, few or many counts, or as a class when the clone is expanded.

clone size: few; J gene: TRBJ2-7; D gene: TRBD1; V gene: TRBV5-6; CDR3 DNA: TGTGCCAGCAGCCCCCCAGCAGGGGGCTACGAGCAGTACTTC; CDR3 protein: CASSPPAGGYEQYF
clone size: few; J gene: TRBJ1-1; D gene: -; V gene: TRBV6-4; CDR3 DNA: TGTGCCAGCAGTGCTGATGAGAACACTGAAGCTTTCTTT; CDR3 protein: CASSADENTEAFF
clone size: -; J gene: TRBJ2-1; D gene: TRBD1; V gene: TRBV20-1; CDR3 DNA: TGCAGTGCTAGGATCCTAGACAGGGTGACGGTCGATGAGCAGTTCTTC; CDR3 protein: CSARILDRVTVDEQFF
clone size: many; J gene: TRBJ2-1; D gene: -; V gene: TRBV12-3/TRBV12-4; CDR3 DNA: TGTGCCAGCAGTTTAGCGGGGAATAACAATGAGCAGTTCTTC; CDR3 protein: CASSLAGNNNEQFF
clone size: few; J gene: TRBJ2-7; D gene: -; V gene: TRBV11-1; CDR3 DNA: TGTGCCAGCAGTACCCGAGGCCTCGCTGAGCAGTACTTC; CDR3 protein: CASSTRGLAEQYF
clone size: few; J gene: TRBJ2-3; D gene: -; V gene: TRBV15; CDR3 DNA: TGTGCCACCAGCAGAGGAAATACGCAGTATTTT; CDR3 protein: CATSRGNTQYF
clone size: -; J gene: TRBJ1-1; D gene: -; V gene: TRBV4-2; CDR3 DNA: TGTGCCAGCAGCCAAGAAGGCGGCGCTCGAGCTTTCTTT; CDR3 protein: CASSQEGGARAFF
clone size: -; J gene: TRBJ2-2; D gene: TRBD1; V gene: TRBV12-3/TRBV12-4; CDR3 DNA: TGTGCCAGCAGTTTCCAAGGACAGGGGGCGAACACCGGGGAGCTGTTTTTT; CDR3 protein: CASSFQGQGANTGELFF
clone size: -; J gene: TRBJ2-3; D gene: TRBD2; V gene: TRBV4-2; CDR3 DNA: TGTGCCAGCAGCCAATATCGAGCGGGGGGGCACACAGATACGCAGTATTTT; CDR3 protein: CASSQYRAGGHTDTQYF
clone size: many; J gene: TRBJ2-2; D gene: -; V gene: TRBV4-3; CDR3 DNA: TGCGCCAGCAGCCAAGAGCCGTACAGGGCGTCCGGGGAGCTGTTTTTT; CDR3 protein: CASSQEPYRASGELFF
clone size: many; J gene: TRBJ2-3; D gene: -; V gene: TRBV24-1; CDR3 DNA: TGTGCCACCAGTGCCCCGGGGGAAAGCACAGATACGCAGTATTTT; CDR3 protein: CATSAPGESTDTQYF
clone size: many; J gene: TRBJ2-2; D gene: -; V gene: TRBV6-1; CDR3 DNA: TGTGCCTGCAGGGGCCCGAACACCGGGGAGCTGTTTTTT; CDR3 protein: CACRGPNTGELFF
clone size: few; J gene: TRBJ2-1; D gene: -; V gene: TRBV6-5; CDR3 DNA: TGTGCCAGCAGTTACACCGCCGGGACCAAAACCTACAATGAGCAGTTCTTC; CDR3 protein: CASSYTAGTKTYNEQFF
clone size: -; J gene: TRBJ1-4; D gene: -; V gene: TRBV18; CDR3 DNA: TGTGCCAGCTCACCAAGGTCCGATGAAAAACTGTTTTTT; CDR3 protein: CASSPRSDEKLFF
clone size: -; J gene: TRBJ1-4; D gene: -; V gene: TRBV30; CDR3 DNA: TGTGCCTGGAGGGCCGCCAGCTGGGAAAAACTGTTTTTT; CDR3 protein: CAWRAASWEKLFF
clone size: -; J gene: TRBJ2-1; D gene: -; V gene: TRBV2; CDR3 DNA: TGTGCCAGCGGCAGAAGCTCCTACAATGAGCAGTTCTTC; CDR3 protein: CASGRSSYNEQFF
clone size: -; J gene: TRBJ2-1; D gene: -; V gene: TRBV12-3/TRBV12-4; CDR3 DNA: TGTGCCAGCAGTTTTACCGGGAGTGAGCAGTTCTTC; CDR3 protein: CASSFTGSEQFF
clone size: few; J gene: TRBJ2-3; D gene: -; V gene: TRBV7-2; CDR3 DNA: TGTGCCAGCAGCTTAGTGGTGGTGGGACCACCCCCGTATTTT; CDR3 protein: CASSLVVVGPPPYF
clone size: many; J gene: TRBJ2-1; D gene: TRBD2; V gene: TRBV9; CDR3 DNA: TGTGCCAGCAGCCCCCACCTCTCTGCGGGGGTGAGCAATGAGCAGTTCTTC; CDR3 protein: CASSPHLSAGVSNEQFF
clone size: few; J gene: TRBJ1-5; D gene: -; V gene: TRBV5-6; CDR3 DNA: TGTGCCAGCAGCTTTAGAGGGACGGATCAGCCCCAGCATTTT; CDR3 protein: CASSFRGTDQPQHF
clone size: -; J gene: TRBJ2-1; D gene: -; V gene: TRBV5-1; CDR3 DNA: TGCGCCAGCAGCTTAGGGGCATCCTTCGGCAATGAGCAGTTCTTC; CDR3 protein: CASSLGASFGNEQFF
clone size: few; J gene: TRBJ2-1; D gene: -; V gene: TRBV25-1; CDR3 DNA: TGTGCCAGCACCTCGGACTCTTTCCACAATGAGCAGTTCTTC; CDR3 protein: CASTSDSFHNEQFF
clone size: many; J gene: TRBJ2-2; D gene: TRBD1; V gene: TRBV7-3; CDR3 DNA: TGTGCCAGCAGCTTAACCCGGACAGGGACCGGGGAGCTGTTTTTT; CDR3 protein: CASSLTRTGTGELFF
clone size: -; J gene: TRBJ2-1; D gene: TRBD2; V gene: TRBV9; CDR3 DNA: TGTGCCAGCAGCGTAGTCGGGGGGGCCGGGAATGAGCAGTTCTTC; CDR3 protein: CASSVVGGAGNEQFF
clone size: few; J gene: TRBJ2-7; D gene: -; V gene: TRBV11-3; CDR3 DNA: TGTGCCAGCAGCTCAGCGGACATACCATACGAGCAGTACTTC; CDR3 protein: CASSSADIPYEQYF
clone size: -; J gene: TRBJ2-7; D gene: -; V gene: TRBV9; CDR3 DNA: TGTGCCAGCAGCGCCCCCGGGACGGAGATCTACGAGCAGTACTTC; CDR3 protein: CASSAPGTEIYEQYF
clone size: -; J gene: TRBJ2-1; D gene: -; V gene: TRBV2; CDR3 DNA: TGTGCCAGCAGTCGCGACCCCCCCTCCTACAATGAGCAGTTCTTC; CDR3 protein: CASSRDPPSYNEQFF